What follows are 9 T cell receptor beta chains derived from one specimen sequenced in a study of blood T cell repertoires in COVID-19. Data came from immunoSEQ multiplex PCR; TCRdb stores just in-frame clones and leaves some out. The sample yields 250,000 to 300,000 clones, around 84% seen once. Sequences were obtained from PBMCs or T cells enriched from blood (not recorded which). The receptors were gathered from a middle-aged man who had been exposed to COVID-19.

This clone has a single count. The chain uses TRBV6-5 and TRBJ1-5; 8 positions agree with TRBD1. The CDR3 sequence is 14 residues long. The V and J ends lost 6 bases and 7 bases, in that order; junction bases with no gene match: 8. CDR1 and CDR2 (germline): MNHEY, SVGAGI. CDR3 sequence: CASRGGQGRQPQHF. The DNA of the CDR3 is TGTGCCAGCAGAGGAGGACAGGGACGCCAGCCCCAGCATTTT.

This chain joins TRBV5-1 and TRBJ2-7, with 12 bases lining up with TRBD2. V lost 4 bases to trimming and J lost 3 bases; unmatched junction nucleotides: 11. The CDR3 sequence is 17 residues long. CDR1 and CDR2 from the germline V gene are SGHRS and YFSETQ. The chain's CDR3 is CASSPPLAGGFHYEQYF. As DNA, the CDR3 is TGCGCCAGCAGCCCCCCCCTAGCGGGAGGGTTCCACTACGAGCAGTACTTC.

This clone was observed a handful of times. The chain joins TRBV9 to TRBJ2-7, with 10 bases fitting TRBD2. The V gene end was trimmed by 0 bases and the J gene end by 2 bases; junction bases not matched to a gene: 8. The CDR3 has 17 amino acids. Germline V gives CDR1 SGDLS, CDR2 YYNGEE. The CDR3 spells CASSVGISGRGPYEQYF. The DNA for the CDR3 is TGTGCCAGCAGCGTAGGGATCAGCGGGAGGGGCCCCTACGAGCAGTACTTC.

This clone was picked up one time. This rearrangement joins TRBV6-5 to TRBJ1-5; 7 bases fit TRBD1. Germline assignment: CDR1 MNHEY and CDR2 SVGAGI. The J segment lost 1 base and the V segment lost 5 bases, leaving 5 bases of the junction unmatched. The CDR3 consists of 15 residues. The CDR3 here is CASSTTQGSNQPQHF. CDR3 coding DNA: TGTGCCAGCAGTACGACACAGGGGAGCAATCAGCCCCAGCATTTT.

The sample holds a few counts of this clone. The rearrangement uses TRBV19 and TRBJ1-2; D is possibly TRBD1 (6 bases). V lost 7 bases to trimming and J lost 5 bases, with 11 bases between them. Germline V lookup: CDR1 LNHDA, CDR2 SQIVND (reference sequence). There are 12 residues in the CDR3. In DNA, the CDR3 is TGTGCCAGTACCAGGGGTGGGTATGGCTACACCTTC. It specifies CASTRGGYGYTF.

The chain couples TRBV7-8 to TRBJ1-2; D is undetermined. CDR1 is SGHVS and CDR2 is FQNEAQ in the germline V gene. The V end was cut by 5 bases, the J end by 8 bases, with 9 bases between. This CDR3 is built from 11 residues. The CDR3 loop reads CASSPQYGYTF. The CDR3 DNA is TGTGCCAGCAGCCCCCAGTACGGCTACACCTTC.

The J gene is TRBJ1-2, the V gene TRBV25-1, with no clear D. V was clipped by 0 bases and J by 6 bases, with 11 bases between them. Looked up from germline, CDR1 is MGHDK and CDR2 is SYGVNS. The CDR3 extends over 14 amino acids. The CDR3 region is CASSEYRAGNGYTF. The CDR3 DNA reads TGTGCCAGCAGTGAATATAGGGCGGGGAATGGCTACACCTTC.

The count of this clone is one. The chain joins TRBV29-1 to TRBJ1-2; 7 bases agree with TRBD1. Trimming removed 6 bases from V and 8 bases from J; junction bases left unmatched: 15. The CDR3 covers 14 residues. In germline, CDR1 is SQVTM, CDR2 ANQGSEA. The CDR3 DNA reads TGCAGCGTCGCGGGAGGGGGCTCCCTCAGGGGCTACACCTTC. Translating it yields CSVAGGGSLRGYTF.

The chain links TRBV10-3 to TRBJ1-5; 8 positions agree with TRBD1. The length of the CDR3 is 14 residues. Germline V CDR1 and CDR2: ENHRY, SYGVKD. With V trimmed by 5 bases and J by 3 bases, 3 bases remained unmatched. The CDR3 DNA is TGTGCCATCAGTACGACAGGGGACAATCAGCCCCAGCATTTT. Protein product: CAISTTGDNQPQHF.